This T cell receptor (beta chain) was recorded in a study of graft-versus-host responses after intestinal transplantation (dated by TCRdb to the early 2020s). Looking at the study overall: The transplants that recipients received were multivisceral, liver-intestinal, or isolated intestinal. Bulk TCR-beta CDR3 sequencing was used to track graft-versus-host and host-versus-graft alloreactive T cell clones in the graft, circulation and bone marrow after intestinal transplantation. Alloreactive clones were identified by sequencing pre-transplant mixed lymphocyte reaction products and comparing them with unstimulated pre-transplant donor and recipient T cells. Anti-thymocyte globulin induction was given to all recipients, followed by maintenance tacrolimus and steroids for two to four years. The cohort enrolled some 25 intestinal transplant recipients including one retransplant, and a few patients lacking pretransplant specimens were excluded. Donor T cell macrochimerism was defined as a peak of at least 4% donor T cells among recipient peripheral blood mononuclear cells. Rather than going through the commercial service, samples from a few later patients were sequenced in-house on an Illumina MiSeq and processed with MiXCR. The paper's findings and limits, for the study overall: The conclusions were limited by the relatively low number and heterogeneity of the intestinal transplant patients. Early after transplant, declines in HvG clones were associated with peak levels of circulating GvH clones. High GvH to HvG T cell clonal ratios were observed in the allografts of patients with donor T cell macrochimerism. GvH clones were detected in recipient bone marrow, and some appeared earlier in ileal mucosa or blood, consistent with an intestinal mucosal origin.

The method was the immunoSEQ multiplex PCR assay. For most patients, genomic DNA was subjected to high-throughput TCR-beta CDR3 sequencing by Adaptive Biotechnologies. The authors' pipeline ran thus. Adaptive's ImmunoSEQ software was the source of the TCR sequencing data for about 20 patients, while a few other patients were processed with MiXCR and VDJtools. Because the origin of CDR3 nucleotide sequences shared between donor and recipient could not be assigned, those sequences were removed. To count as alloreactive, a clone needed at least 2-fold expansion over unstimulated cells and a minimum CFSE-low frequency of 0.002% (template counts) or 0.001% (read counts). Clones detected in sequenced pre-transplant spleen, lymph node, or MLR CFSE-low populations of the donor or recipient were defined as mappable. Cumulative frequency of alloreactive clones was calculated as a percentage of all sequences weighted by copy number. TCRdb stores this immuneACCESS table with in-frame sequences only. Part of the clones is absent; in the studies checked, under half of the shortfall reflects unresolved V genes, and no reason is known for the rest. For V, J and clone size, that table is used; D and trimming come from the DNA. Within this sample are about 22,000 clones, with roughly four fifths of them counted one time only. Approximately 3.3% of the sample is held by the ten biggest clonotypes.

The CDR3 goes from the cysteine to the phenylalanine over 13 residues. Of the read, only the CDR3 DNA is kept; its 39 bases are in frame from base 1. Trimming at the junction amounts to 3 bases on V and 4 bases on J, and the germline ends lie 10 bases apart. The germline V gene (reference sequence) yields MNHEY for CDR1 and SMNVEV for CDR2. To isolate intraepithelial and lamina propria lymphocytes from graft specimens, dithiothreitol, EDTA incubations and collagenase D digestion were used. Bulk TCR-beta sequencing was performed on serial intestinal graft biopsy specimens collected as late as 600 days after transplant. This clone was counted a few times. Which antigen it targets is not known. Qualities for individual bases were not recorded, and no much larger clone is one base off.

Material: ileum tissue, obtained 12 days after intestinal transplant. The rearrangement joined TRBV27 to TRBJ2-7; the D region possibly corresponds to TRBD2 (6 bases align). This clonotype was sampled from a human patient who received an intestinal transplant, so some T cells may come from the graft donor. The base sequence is TGTGCCAGCAGTTTCGGCGGAGGGTACGAGCAGTACTTC. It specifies CASSFGGGYEQYF.